Below, one TCR beta chain is given with its context. The record originates from a study of CXCR3-negative and CXCR3-positive naive CD8 T cells. The wider study: Sequencing gave roughly 140 million TRB reads overall, about 1.5 +/- 0.3 million per library.

The libraries of TRB cDNA were prepared using 5' RACE with UMI labels. TCRdb reanalyzed the 5' RACE reads and collapses them to one entry per CDR3 protein, without DNA. The listing records fewer than 55,000 distinct CDR3 sequences. This CDR3 is 18 amino acids long. Germline CDR1 and CDR2: LNHNV and YYDKDF (reference sequence). Sequenced sample: naive CXCR3- CD8+ T cells from blood. Regarding subset: CD45RO-CCR7+CD27+CD95- naive CD8+ T cells lacking CXCR3 (TNR3-). The receptor was isolated from a human donor in good health. Some clones in this sample may be carry-over from other donors' samples. The chain employs TRBV15 and TRBJ1-1; TCRdb selects TRBD1, and the lack of DNA leaves this call unchecked. The CDR3 here is CATSREFALEAKNTEAFF.